These 5 T cell receptor beta chains came from one sample sequenced in a study of blood T cell repertoires in COVID-19. TCRdb's table, derived via immunoSEQ multiplex PCR, lists solely in-frame clones and lacks some. The data contain around 260,000 clones, about 85% of them singletons. Sequenced input: peripheral blood. These receptors came from a human donor with COVID-19, enrolled during active disease. The donor label of this sample is uncertain.

The V gene is TRBV7-8, the J gene TRBJ1-4, with D tentatively TRBD1 (5 bases). Germline CDR1 SGHVS, CDR2 FQNEAQ. V lost 7 bases to trimming and J lost 5 bases, with 17 bases between them. The CDR3 loop spans 15 amino acids. CDR3 protein: CASTVSGARNEKLFF. In DNA, the CDR3 is TGTGCCAGCACGGTTTCTGGGGCCCGAAATGAAAAACTGTTTTTT. The complete variable domain, with remaining parts taken from reference TRBV7-8 and TRBJ1-4, reads GAGVSQSPRYKVAKRGQDVALRCDPISGHVSLFWYQQALGQGPEFLTYFQNEAQLDKSGLPSDRFFAERPEGSVSTLKIQRTQQEDSAVYLCASTVSGARNEKLFFGSGTQLSVL.

The chain employs TRBV28 and TRBJ1-5; a weak D match, TRBD1 (5 bases). The length of the CDR3 is 15 residues. V was clipped by 4 bases and J by 6 bases, with 16 bases between them. The germline V gene encodes CDR1 MDHEN and CDR2 SYDVKM. Here the CDR3 DNA reads TGTGCCAGCAGTTCGCAGACGGGGGGGTTTCAGCCCCAGCATTTT. It translates to CASSSQTGGFQPQHF.

This clone was counted a few times. The rearrangement uses TRBV28 and TRBJ1-1; weak D call: TRBD1 (6 bases). Germline assignment: CDR1 MDHEN and CDR2 SYDVKM. Between the trimmed V and J ends, which lost 2 bases and 4 bases, there was a span of 11 bases. CDR3 length equals 14 residues. Written as DNA, the CDR3 is TGTGCCAGCAGTTTACAGGGGTGGGGCACTGAAGCTTTCTTT. It yields the protein CASSLQGWGTEAFF.

This clone was observed a few times. The rearrangement joins TRBV28 to TRBJ1-2; 10 bases line up with TRBD1. V trimming: 4 bases; J trimming: 5 bases; junction bases outside the gene matches: 10. The CDR3 is 16 amino acids. Germline CDR1 MDHEN, CDR2 SYDVKM. In DNA form, the CDR3 reads TGTGCCAGCAGTTCTGGACAGGGGGGGCCGGTTTATGGCTACACCTTC. It encodes CASSSGQGGPVYGYTF.

The chain recombines TRBV5-1 with TRBJ2-1; 13 bases agree with TRBD2. Germline trimming cut 4 bases from V and 6 bases from J; bases unmatched to any gene: 10. Per the germline V gene, CDR1 is SGHRS and CDR2 is YFSETQ. The CDR3 spans 17 residues. This CDR3 reads CASSTGLAGASGNEQFF. DNA of the CDR3: TGCGCCAGCAGCACTGGACTAGCGGGAGCATCGGGCAATGAGCAGTTCTTC.